This T cell receptor (beta chain) was found in a study of T-cell memory formation after mild COVID-19. Study information: The study found TCR clusters largely donor specific.

TCRdb ran MiXCR on the 5' RACE reads and lists one entry per CDR3 protein. The sample contains roughly 190,000 distinct CDR3 sequences, under 12% of which appear only once. The trim removed 3 bases at V and 8 bases at J, leaving 7 bases unmatched. This CDR3 is 14 amino acids long. Germline V CDR1 and CDR2: ENHRY, SYGVKD. The specimen was PBMCs or a T cell subset sorted from them (not recorded which). This rearrangement joins TRBV10-3 to TRBJ1-2; 9 nucleotides match TRBD1. This receptor was taken from a man in his late teens or twenties who had mild COVID-19 (a few samples of this study predate the infection). Cell type and time point are not known. The CDR3 DNA sequence: TGTGCCATCAGTGATGAGGGGACAGGGAGAGGCTACACCTTC. It codes for CAISDEGTGRGYTF.